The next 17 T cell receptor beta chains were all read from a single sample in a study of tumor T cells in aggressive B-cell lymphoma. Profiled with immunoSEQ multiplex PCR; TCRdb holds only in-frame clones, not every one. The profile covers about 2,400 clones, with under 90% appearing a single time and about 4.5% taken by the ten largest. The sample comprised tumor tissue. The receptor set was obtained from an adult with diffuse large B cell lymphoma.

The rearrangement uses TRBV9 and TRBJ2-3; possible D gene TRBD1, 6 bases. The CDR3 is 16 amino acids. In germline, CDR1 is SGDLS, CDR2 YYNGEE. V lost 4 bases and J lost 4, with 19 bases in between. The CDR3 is CASSPGVGVGADTQYF. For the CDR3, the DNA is TGTGCCAGCAGCCCAGGGGTGGGGGTAGGGGCAGATACGCAGTATTTT.

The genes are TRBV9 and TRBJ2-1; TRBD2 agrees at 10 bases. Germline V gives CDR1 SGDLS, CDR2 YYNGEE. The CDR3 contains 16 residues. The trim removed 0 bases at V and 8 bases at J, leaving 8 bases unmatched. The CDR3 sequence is CASSVVSGLAIHEQFF. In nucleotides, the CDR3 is TGTGCCAGCAGCGTAGTGTCGGGACTAGCGATTCATGAGCAGTTCTTC.

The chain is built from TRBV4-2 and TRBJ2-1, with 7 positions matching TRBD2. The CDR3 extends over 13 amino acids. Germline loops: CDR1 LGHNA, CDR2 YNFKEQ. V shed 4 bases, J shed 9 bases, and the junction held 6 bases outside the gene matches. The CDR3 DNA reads TGTGCCAGCAGCCCGACTAGCTCGAGTGAGCAGTTCTTC. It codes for CASSPTSSSEQFF.

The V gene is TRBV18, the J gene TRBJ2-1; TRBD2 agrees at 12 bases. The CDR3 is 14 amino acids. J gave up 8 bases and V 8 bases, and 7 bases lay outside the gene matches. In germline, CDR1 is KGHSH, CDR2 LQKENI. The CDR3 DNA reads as TGTGCCAGCACTAGCGGGAGGAATTGGTATGAGCAGTTCTTC. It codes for CASTSGRNWYEQFF.

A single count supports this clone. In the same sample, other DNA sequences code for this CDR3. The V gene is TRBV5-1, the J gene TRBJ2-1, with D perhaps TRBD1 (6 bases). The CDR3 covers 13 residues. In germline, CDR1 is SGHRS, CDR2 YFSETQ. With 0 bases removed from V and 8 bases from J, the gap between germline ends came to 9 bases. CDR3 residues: CASSLAWTDEQFF. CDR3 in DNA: TGCGCCAGCAGCTTGGCCTGGACAGATGAGCAGTTCTTC.

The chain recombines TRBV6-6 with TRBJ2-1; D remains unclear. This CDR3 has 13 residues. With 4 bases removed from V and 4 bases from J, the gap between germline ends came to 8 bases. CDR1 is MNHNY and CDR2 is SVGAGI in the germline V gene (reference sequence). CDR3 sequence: CASSFPNYNEQFF. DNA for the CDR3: TGTGCCAGCAGTTTCCCCAATTACAATGAGCAGTTCTTC.

CDR3 residues: CASTTSGTGGKYEQYF. The DNA of the CDR3 is TGTGCCAGCACCACCTCGGGGACAGGGGGCAAGTACGAGCAGTACTTC. The genes are TRBV28 and TRBJ2-7; the match to TRBD1 covers 12 bases. Germline V gives CDR1 MDHEN, CDR2 SYDVKM. Unmatched junction bases numbered 11, after V lost 7 bases and J lost 4 bases. The CDR3 loop spans 16 amino acids.

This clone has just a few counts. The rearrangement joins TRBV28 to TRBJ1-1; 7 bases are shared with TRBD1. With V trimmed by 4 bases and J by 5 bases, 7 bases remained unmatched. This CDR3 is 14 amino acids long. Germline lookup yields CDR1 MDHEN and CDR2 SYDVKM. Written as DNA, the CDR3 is TGTGCCAGCAGTTCCCACAGGGGTGGGACTGAAGCTTTCTTT. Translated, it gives CASSSHRGGTEAFF.

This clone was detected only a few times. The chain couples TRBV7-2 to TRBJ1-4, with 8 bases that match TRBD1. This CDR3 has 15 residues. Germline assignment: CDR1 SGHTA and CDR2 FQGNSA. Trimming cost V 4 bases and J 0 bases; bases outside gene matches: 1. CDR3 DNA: TGTGCCAGCAGCTCGGACAGGGCAACTAATGAAAAACTGTTTTTT. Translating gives CASSSDRATNEKLFF. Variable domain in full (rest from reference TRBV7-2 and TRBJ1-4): GAGVSQSPSNKVTEKGKDVELRCDPISGHTALYWYRQSLGQGLEFLIYFQGNSAPDKSGLPSDRFSAERTGGSVSTLTIQRTQQEDSAVYLCASSSDRATNEKLFFGSGTQLSVL.

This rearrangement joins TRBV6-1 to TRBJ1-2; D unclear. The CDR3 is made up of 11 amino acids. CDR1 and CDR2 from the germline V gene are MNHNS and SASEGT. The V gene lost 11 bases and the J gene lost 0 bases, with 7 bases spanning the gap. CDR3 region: CAGSTNYGYTF. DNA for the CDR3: TGTGCCGGGAGTACTAACTATGGCTACACCTTC.

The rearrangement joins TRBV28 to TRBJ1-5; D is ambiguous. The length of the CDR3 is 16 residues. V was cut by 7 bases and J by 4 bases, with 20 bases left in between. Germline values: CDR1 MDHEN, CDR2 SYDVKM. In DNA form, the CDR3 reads TGTGCCAGCAATGTTGGGCTTGTAGTTTGGAATCAGCCCCAGCATTTT. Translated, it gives CASNVGLVVWNQPQHF. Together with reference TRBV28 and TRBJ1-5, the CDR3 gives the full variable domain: DVKVTQSSRYLVKRTGEKVFLECVQDMDHENMFWYRQDPGLGLRLIYFSYDVKMKEKGDIPEGYSVSREKKERFSLILESASTNQTSMYLCASNVGLVVWNQPQHFGDGTRLSIL.

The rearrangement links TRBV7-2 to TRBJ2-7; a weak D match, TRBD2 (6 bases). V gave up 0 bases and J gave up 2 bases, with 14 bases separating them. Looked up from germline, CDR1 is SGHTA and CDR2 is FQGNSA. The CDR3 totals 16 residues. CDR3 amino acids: CASSLATGLGTYEQYF. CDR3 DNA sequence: TGTGCCAGCAGCTTAGCGACGGGACTGGGTACCTACGAGCAGTACTTC.

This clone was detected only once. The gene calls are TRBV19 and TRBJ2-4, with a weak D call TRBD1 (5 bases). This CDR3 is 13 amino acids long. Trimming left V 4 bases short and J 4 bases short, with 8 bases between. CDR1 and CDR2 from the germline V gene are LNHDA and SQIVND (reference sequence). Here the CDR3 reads CASSRQRKNIQYF. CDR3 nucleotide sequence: TGTGCCAGTAGTAGACAGAGAAAAAACATTCAGTACTTC.

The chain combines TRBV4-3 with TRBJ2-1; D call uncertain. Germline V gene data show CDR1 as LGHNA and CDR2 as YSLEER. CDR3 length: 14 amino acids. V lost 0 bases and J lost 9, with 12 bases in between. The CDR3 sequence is CASSQDNSAPEQFF. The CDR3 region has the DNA TGCGCCAGCAGCCAAGATAACTCCGCCCCTGAGCAGTTCTTC.

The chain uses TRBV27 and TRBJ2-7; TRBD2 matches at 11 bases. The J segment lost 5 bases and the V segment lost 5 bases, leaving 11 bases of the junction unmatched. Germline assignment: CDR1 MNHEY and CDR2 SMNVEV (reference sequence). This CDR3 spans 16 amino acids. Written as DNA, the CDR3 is TGTGCCAGCAGTACCGTAGCGGGAGGGCGGGTACACGAGCAGTACTTC. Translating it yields CASSTVAGGRVHEQYF.

Here the CDR3 DNA reads TGCGCCAGCAGCCCGTGGACAGGTGGCAATCAGCCCCAGCATTTT. It is translated as CASSPWTGGNQPQHF. The chain couples TRBV5-1 to TRBJ1-5; TRBD1 aligns across 7 bases. The CDR3 covers 15 residues. Germline CDR1 and CDR2: SGHRS and YFSETQ. Trimming removed 4 bases from V and 2 bases from J; junction bases left unmatched: 6.

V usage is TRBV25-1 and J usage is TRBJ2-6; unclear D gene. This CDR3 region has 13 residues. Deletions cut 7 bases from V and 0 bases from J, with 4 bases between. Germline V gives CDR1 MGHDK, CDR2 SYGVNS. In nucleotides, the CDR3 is TGTGCCAGCAAGAGCTCTGGGGCCAACGTCCTGACTTTC. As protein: CASKSSGANVLTF.